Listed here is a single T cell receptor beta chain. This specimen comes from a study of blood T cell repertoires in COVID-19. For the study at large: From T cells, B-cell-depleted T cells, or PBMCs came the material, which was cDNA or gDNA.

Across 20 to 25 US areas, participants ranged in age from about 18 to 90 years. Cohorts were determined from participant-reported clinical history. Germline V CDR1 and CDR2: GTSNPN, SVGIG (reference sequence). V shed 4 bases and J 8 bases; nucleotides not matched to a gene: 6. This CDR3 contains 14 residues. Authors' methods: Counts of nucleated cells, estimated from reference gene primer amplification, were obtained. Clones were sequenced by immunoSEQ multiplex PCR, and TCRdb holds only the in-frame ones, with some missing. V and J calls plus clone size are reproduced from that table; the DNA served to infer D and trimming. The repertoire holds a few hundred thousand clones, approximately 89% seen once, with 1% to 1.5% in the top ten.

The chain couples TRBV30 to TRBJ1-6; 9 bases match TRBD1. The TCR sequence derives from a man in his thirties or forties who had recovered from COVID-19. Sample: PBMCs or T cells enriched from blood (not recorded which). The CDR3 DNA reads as TGTGCCTGGACAGGGACAGGGACCTATTCACCCCTCCACTTT. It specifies CAWTGTGTYSPLHF.